What follows is one TCR beta chain and its context. The antigen remains unidentified. This may be a read error: a much more frequent sequence differs by one nucleotide. This sample was taken from a study of molecular identifiers for immune sequencing clone quantification. Study-wide context: Four of five splits of RNA from roughly 20,000 or 100,000 naive CD8 cells were sequenced in replicates.

As CD8+CD4-CCR7+CD45RA+ cells, naive CD8 T cells were sorted. Methods described previously, with TCR primers listed, were used for bulk TCR libraries. In TCRdb, the PCR reads were re-called with MiXCR into one record per CDR3 protein. The profile shows tens of thousands of distinct CDR3 sequences, around 17% of them singletons. Study outcomes and limitations: Researchers reportedly could pick up spiked Jurkat TCR RNA from one cell mixed into one million naive cells.

The sample was naive CD8+ T cells from blood, with Jurkat cell RNA spiked in. Described subset: FACS-sorted CD8+CD4-CCR7+CD45RA+ naive T cells. This clonotype was obtained from a human donor in good health. Some libraries in this study had Jurkat cell RNA spiked in.

CDR3 DNA sequence: TGTGTCACCAGTGATACCCGGGACCCCTACAATGAGCAGTTCTTC. This sequence encodes CVTSDTRDPYNEQFF. The gene calls are TRBV24-1 and TRBJ2-1, with D perhaps TRBD1 or TRBD2 (5 bases each). The length of the CDR3 is 15 residues. Germline lookup yields CDR1 KGHDR and CDR2 SFDVKD.